This TCR beta chain was recovered during a study of control samples from healthy donors and cancer patients (dated by TCRdb to the early 2020s). For this clone: Its antigen is unknown. No base quality information exists; no much larger clone differs at one position.

Libraries were constructed by the immunoSEQ multiplex PCR assay. In its TCRdb copy, this immuneACCESS table keeps in-frame sequences only and misses some clones. Where compared with another copy, unresolved V genes explain less than half of these, and the others have no known cause. Counted in this sample were approximately 94,000 clones; around 87% of them appeared once. 1.3% of the sample comes from the top ten. The material sequenced was blood. The clonotype was recovered from a woman aged 50 to 60 in good health.

The CDR3 region has the sequence CASSLVTGLNEQFF. The DNA sequence reads TGTGCCAGCAGCTTAGTGACAGGGCTCAATGAGCAGTTCTTC. The receptor chain draws on TRBV7-9 and TRBJ2-1; TRBD1 fits 7 bases in the junction. Measured from the cysteine to the phenylalanine, the CDR3 is 14 residues long. The retained sequence is limited to the CDR3, 42 bases, with the frame set at the first base. CDR1 and CDR2 are read off the germline V gene (reference sequence) as SEHNR and FQNEAQ. Here V drops 1 base and J drops 6 bases, and the junction holds 3 bases not matched to any gene. The full variable domain, completed from the reference TRBV7-9 and TRBJ2-1 proteins outside the CDR3, reads DTGVSQNPRHKITKRGQNVTFRCDPISEHNRLYWYRQTLGQGPEFLTYFQNEAQLEKSRLLSDRFSAERPKGSFSTLEIQRTEQGDSAMYLCASSLVTGLNEQFFGPGTRLTVL.